The 5 T cell receptor beta chains presented below share a single source sample, sequenced in a study of blood T cells in healthy people across ages. For the second PCR, which ran for about 7 to 11 cycles, a sample-barcoded 5' primer and a J-beta primer mix were used. TCRdb passed the 5' RACE reads through MiXCR, listing each CDR3 protein once. The sample includes 1,800,000 or so distinct CDR3 sequences, roughly two fifths of them seen just once. The source material was blood. The receptors derive from a human donor in good health.

This clonotype was counted between two and nine times. The chain employs TRBV20-1 and TRBJ2-2, with 8 bases fitting TRBD1. Per the germline V gene, CDR1 is DFQATT and CDR2 is SNEGSKA (reference sequence). J was trimmed by 6 bases and V by 2 bases; bases with no gene match: 5. There are 14 residues in the CDR3. CDR3 protein: CSARRTGRAGELFF. As DNA, the CDR3 is TGCAGTGCTAGAAGGACAGGGCGGGCCGGGGAGCTGTTTTTT.

V and J are TRBV20-1 and TRBJ2-1; D perhaps matches TRBD2 (6 bases). Per germline, CDR1 DFQATT and CDR2 SNEGSKA (reference sequence). The CDR3 runs to 11 residues. The ends were cut back, 1 base at V and 10 bases at J, with 8 bases in the middle. DNA for the CDR3: TGCAGTGCTAGAGCCAGCGGGGAGCAGTTCTTC. Its protein product is CSARASGEQFF.

The chain employs TRBV12-3 or TRBV12-4 and TRBJ2-5; D is unclear. The CDR3 has 12 amino acids. Trimming cost V 10 bases and J 2 bases, with 11 bases left between them. CDR3 in DNA: TGTGCCATCCGAGGAACGCAAGAGACCCAGTACTTC. It yields the protein CAIRGTQETQYF.

The V gene is TRBV12-3 or TRBV12-4, the J gene TRBJ2-3; D is possibly TRBD1 or TRBD2 (5 bases each). CDR3 length: 17 residues. V was cut by 0 bases and J by 0 bases, with 13 bases left in between. CDR3 region: CASSLAQGDESTDTQYF. The CDR3, as DNA: TGTGCCAGCAGTTTAGCGCAAGGGGACGAGAGCACAGATACGCAGTATTTT.

This clonotype was counted only a few times. The gene calls are TRBV27 and TRBJ2-4; no clear D gene. Per germline, CDR1 MNHEY and CDR2 SMNVEV (reference sequence). V dropped 4 bases and J dropped 1 base, with 11 bases sitting between them. This CDR3 has 15 amino acids. The CDR3 DNA sequence: TGTGCCAGCAGTTCCCGCGAGCAGGCCAAAAACATTCAGTACTTC. It translates to CASSSREQAKNIQYF.